This T cell receptor (beta chain) was obtained from a study of cytomegalovirus exposure and HLA in healthy donors. Study-wide context: An earlier analysis identified 95 million to 120 million unique TCR beta sequences in about 170 million T cells. In an early release, HLA-typed donors contributed some 80 million unique TCR sequences.

PCR was performed using 60 Vbeta and 13 Jbeta primers. Here immunoSEQ multiplex PCR was the method, and the copy in TCRdb shows in-frame clones only, minus some. The data hold 150,000 to 200,000 clones, with approximately 85% observed a single time. The study, taken as a whole, reports: Of the V segments, some could not be distinguished, including TRBV6-2 and TRBV6-3, and were excluded.

Concerning this clone: Antigen: not known.

Each donor was healthy, and each was a bone marrow donor. V lost 5 bases and J lost 6; bases outside the gene matches: 4. CDR1 is MNHEY, CDR2 SVGAGI, per germline. The CDR3 totals 14 residues. The sequence came from a woman aged 50 to 60 in good health and CMV-seronegative. The specimen sequenced was PBMCs. V gene TRBV6-5 combines with J gene TRBJ2-1; 10 bases are a match to TRBD2. CDR3 bases: TGTGCCAGCAGTAGCGGGAGGGGGGGCAATGAGCAGTTCTTC. This gives the protein CASSSGRGGNEQFF.